The source of this T cell receptor (beta chain) is a study of shared clonotypes between healthy human individuals. Study outcomes and limitations: Sampling covered blood only; tissue repertoires likely differ.

Memory CD4+ cells were the fraction left after CD45RA+ naive selection. Germline CDR1 reads SGDLS; CDR2 reads YYNGEE. The CDR3 spans 15 residues. The junction had 11 bases not matched to a gene; V was cut back by 2 bases and J by 6 bases. Some clones are missing from TCRdb's copy, which holds only in-frame ones; the method was immunoSEQ multiplex PCR. The table has around 1.6 million clones, around 98% seen once. Concerning this clone itself: The antigen is not known.

The chain is built from TRBV9 and TRBJ2-7, with TRBD2 matching 7 bases. This TCR was sampled from a man between 25 and 39 years old in good health. Input material: naive CD4+ T cells sorted from blood. Indicated subset: CD45RA+ positively selected. In DNA form, the CDR3 reads TGTGCCAGCAGCGTTTTGGCGGGAGTGGCAGGCGAGCAGTACTTC. Translated, it gives CASSVLAGVAGEQYF.